This paragraph covers one TCR beta chain sequence. Antigen specificity is unknown. This entry comes from a study of blood T cells in healthy people across ages. Study-level results: Leaving the PBMCs unsorted stopped any conclusive comparison of naive versus antigen-experienced cells. Age brought a roughly linear fall in TCR beta diversity measured per million T cells. Greater diversity and more naive CD4+ cells were seen in long-lived donors than in aged donors.

V lost 1 base and J 5 bases, leaving 11 bases between the germline ends. CDR1 is PRHDT and CDR2 is FYEKMQ in the germline V gene (reference sequence). The CDR3 is made up of 14 amino acids. With a J-beta primer mix and a sample-barcoded 5' primer, a second PCR ran 7 to 11 cycles. TCRdb fed the 5' RACE reads into MiXCR, producing one record per CDR3 protein. The sample has fewer than 2 million distinct CDR3 sequences; about two fifths are singletons. V gene TRBV13 combines with J gene TRBJ1-1, with no clear D. This receptor was obtained from a human donor in good health. Specimen: blood. This CDR3 is CASSLVSGTTEAFF. In DNA, the CDR3 is TGTGCCAGCAGCTTAGTTTCTGGTACGACTGAAGCTTTCTTT.